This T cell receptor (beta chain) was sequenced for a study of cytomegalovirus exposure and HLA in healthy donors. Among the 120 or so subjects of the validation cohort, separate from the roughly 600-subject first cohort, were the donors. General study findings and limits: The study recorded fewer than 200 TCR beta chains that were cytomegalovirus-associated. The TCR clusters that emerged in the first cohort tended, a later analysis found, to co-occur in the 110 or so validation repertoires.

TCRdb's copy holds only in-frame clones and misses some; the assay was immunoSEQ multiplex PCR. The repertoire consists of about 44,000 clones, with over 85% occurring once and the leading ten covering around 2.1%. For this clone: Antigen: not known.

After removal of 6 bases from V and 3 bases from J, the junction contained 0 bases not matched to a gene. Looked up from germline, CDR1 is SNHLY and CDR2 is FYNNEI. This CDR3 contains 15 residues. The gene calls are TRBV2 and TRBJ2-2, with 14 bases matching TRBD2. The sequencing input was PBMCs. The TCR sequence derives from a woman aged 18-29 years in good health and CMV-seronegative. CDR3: CASRGLAGDTGELFF. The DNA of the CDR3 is TGTGCCAGCAGGGGACTAGCGGGAGACACCGGGGAGCTGTTTTTT.